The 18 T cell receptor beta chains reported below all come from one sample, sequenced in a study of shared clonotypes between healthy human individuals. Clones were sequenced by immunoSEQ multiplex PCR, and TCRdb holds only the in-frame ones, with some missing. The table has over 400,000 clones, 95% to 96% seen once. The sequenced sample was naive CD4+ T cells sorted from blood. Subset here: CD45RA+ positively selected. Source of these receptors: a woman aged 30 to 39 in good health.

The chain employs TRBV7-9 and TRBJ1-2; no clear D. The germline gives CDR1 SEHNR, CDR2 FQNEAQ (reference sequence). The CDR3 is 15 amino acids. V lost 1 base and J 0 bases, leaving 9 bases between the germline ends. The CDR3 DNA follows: TGTGCCAGCAGCTTAGAGCCAGATCCTAACTATGGCTACACCTTC. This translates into CASSLEPDPNYGYTF. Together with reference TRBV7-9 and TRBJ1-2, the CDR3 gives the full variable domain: DTGVSQNPRHKITKRGQNVTFRCDPISEHNRLYWYRQTLGQGPEFLTYFQNEAQLEKSRLLSDRFSAERPKGSFSTLEIQRTEQGDSAMYLCASSLEPDPNYGYTFGSGTRLTVV.

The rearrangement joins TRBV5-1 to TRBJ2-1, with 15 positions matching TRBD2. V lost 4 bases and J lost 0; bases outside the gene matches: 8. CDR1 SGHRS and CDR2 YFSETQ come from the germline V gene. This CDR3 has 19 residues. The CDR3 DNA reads TGCGCCAGCAGCGTGGGACTAGCGGGAGGCCGCGACTCCTACAATGAGCAGTTCTTC. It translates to CASSVGLAGGRDSYNEQFF.

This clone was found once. DNA for the CDR3: TGTGCCAGCAGCCAAGAGGGTCTCGGCGGGGAACAAGAGACCCAGTACTTC. Its protein is CASSQEGLGGEQETQYF. The rearrangement links TRBV4-2 to TRBJ2-5, with D perhaps TRBD2 (6 bases). This CDR3 has 17 amino acids. Looked up from germline, CDR1 is LGHNA and CDR2 is YNFKEQ. The V end was cut by 0 bases, the J end by 2 bases, with 16 bases between.

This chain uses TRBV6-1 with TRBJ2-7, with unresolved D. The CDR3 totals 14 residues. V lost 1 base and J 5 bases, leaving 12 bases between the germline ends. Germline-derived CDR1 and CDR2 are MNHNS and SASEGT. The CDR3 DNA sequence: TGTGCCAGCAGTGAAGTCTGGATAGGCGACGAGCAGTACTTC. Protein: CASSEVWIGDEQYF.

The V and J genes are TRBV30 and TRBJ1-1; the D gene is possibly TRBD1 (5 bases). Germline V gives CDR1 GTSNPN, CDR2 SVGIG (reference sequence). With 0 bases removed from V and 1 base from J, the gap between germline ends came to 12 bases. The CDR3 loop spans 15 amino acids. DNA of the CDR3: TGTGCCTGGAGTGTATCCTGGACAAGGAACACTGAAGCTTTCTTT. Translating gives CAWSVSWTRNTEAFF.

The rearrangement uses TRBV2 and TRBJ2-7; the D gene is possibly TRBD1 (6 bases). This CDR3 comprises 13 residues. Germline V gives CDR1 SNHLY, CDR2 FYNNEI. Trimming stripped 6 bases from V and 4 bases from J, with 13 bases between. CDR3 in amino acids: CASRAGVRYEQYF. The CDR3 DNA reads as TGTGCCAGCAGGGCAGGGGTTAGGTACGAGCAGTACTTC.

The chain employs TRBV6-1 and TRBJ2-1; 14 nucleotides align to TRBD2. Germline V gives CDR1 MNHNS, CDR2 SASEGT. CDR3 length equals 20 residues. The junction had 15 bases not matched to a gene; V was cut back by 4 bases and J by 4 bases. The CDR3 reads CASSARLAGGDRGSYNEQFF. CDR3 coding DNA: TGTGCCAGCAGTGCTAGACTAGCGGGAGGGGATCGCGGATCTTACAATGAGCAGTTCTTC.

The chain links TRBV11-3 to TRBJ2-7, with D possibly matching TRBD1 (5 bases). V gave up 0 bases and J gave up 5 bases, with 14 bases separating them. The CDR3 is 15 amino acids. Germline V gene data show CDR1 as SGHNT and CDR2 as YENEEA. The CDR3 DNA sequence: TGTGCCAGCAGCTTAGATCGAGAAGGGGTGGACGAGCAGTACTTC. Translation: CASSLDREGVDEQYF. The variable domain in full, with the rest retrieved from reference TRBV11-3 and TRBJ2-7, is EAGVVQSPRYKIIEKKQPVAFWCNPISGHNTLYWYLQNLGQGPELLIRYENEEAVDDSQLPKDRFSAERLKGVDSTLKIQPAELGDSAVYLCASSLDREGVDEQYFGPGTRLTVT.

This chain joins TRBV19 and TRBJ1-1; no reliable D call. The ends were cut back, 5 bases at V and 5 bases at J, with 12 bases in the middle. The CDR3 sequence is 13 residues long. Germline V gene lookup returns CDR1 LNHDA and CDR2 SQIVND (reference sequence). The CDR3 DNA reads TGTGCCAGTAGTGGGGTTGTAGGGACTGAAGCTTTCTTT. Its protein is CASSGVVGTEAFF. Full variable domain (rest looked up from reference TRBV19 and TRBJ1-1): DGGITQSPKYLFRKEGQNVTLSCEQNLNHDAMYWYRQDPGQGLRLIYYSQIVNDFQKGDIAEGYSVSREKKESFPLTVTSAQKNPTAFYLCASSGVVGTEAFFGQGTRLTVV.

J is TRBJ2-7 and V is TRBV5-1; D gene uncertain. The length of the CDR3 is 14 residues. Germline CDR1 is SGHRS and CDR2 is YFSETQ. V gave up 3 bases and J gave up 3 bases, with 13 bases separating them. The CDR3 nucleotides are TGCGCCAGCAGCTCGGGCCAAATCGGCTACGAGCAGTACTTC. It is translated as CASSSGQIGYEQYF.

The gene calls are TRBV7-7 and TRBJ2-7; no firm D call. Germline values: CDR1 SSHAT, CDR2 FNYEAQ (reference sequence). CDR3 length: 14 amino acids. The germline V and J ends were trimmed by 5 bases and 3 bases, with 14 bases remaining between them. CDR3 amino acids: CASSPRRFVYEQYF. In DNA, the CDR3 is TGTGCCAGCAGCCCCCGTCGGTTCGTCTACGAGCAGTACTTC.

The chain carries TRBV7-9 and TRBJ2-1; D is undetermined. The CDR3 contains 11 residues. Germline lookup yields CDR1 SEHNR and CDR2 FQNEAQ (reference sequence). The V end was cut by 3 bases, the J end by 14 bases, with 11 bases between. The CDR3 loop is CASSFVDVKFF. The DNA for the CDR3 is TGTGCCAGCAGCTTTGTGGACGTGAAGTTCTTC.

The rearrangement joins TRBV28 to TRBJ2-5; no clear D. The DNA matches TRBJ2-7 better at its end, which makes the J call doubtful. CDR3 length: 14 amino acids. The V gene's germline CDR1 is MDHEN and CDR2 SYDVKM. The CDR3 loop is CASRSRGLIDEQYF. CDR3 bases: TGTGCCAGCAGGTCTCGTGGGCTGATCGACGAGCAGTACTTC.

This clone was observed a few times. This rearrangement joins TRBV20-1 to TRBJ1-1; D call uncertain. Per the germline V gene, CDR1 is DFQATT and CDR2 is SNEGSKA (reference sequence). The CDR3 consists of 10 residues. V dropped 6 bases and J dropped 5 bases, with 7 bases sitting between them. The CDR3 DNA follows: TGCAGTGCCGCAGCTACTGAAGCTTTCTTT. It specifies CSAAATEAFF.

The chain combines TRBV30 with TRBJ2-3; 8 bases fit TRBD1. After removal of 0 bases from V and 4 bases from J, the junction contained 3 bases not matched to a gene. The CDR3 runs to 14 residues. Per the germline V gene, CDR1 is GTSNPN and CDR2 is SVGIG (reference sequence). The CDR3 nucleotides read TGTGCCTGGAGTGTGCAGGGGGCCGCAGATACGCAGTATTTT. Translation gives CAWSVQGAADTQYF. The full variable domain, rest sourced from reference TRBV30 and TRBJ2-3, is SQTIHQWPATLVQPVGSPLSLECTVEGTSNPNLYWYRQAAGRGLQLLFYSVGIGQISSEVPQNLSASRPQDRQFILSSKKLLLSDSGFYLCAWSVQGAADTQYFGPGTRLTVL.

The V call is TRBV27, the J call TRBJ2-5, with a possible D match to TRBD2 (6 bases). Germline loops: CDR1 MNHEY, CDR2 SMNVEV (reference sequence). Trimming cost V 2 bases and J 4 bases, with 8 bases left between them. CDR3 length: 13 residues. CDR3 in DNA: TGTGCCAGCAGTTTAACGGGAGCAGAGACCCAGTACTTC. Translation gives CASSLTGAETQYF.

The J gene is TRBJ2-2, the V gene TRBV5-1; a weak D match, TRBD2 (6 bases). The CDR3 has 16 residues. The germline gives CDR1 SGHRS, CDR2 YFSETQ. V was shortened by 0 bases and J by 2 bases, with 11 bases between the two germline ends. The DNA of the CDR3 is TGCGCCAGCAGCTTGGGTGGAGGGAAAAACACCGGGGAGCTGTTTTTT. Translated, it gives CASSLGGGKNTGELFF. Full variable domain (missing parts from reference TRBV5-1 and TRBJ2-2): KAGVTQTPRYLIKTRGQQVTLSCSPISGHRSVSWYQQTPGQGLQFLFEYFSETQRNKGNFPGRFSGRQFSNSRSEMNVSTLELGDSALYLCASSLGGGKNTGELFFGEGSRLTVL.

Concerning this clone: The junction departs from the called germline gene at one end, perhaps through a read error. CDR3: CSADSGSVVF. The CDR3 DNA follows: TGCAGTGCGGATTCGGGCTCAGTAGTCTTC. This chain links TRBV20-1 with TRBJ2-4; D gene ambiguous. This CDR3 region has 10 residues. CDR1 is DFQATT, CDR2 SNEGSKA, per germline (reference sequence).